These 18 T cell receptor beta chains share one sample of origin, sequenced in a study of T cells after yellow fever vaccination. Each CDR3 protein gets one entry after TCRdb re-called the 5' RACE reads with MiXCR. The repertoire holds roughly 520,000 distinct CDR3 sequences, with about a fifth as singletons. The specimen comprised PBMCs, sampled approximately 20 days after the first yellow fever vaccination. The receptors here all came from a man aged 18 to 35 who received the YFV17D yellow fever vaccine.

This clonotype was observed a handful of times. This sequence joins TRBV7-2 and TRBJ1-5; D possibly corresponds to TRBD1 (6 bases). Germline V gene sequence: CDR1 SGHTA, CDR2 FQGNSA. There are 14 residues in the CDR3. Trimming left V 5 bases short and J 3 bases short, with 11 bases between. The CDR3 is CASSEQGANQPQHF. CDR3 bases: TGTGCCAGCAGCGAACAGGGTGCCAATCAGCCCCAGCATTTT.

The chain combines TRBV3-1 with TRBJ2-3; weak D call: TRBD1 (6 bases). Trimming shortened V by 0 bases and J by 2 bases, and 15 bases separated the two germline ends. CDR3 size: 17 residues. Germline values: CDR1 LGHDT, CDR2 YNNKEL (reference sequence). CDR3 nucleotide sequence: TGTGCCAGCAGCCAAGAAACCGGGACATTGGACACAGATACGCAGTATTTT. Amino acid sequence: CASSQETGTLDTDTQYF.

This clonotype has only a few counts. The chain links TRBV28 to TRBJ2-3, with D possibly matching TRBD2 (5 bases). The CDR3 covers 14 residues. V dropped 2 bases and J dropped 4 bases, with 10 bases sitting between them. Germline V lookup: CDR1 MDHEN, CDR2 SYDVKM. The CDR3 sequence is CASSLAGISDTQYF. CDR3 nucleotides: TGTGCCAGCAGTTTAGCCGGGATCTCAGATACGCAGTATTTT.

The chain combines TRBV20-1 with TRBJ1-2; D unclear. The CDR3 runs 13 residues. The germline V gene has CDR1 DFQATT and CDR2 SNEGSKA (reference sequence). Trimming took 3 bases from V and 3 from J, leaving 11 bases between them. CDR3 residues: CSASIGGDYGYTF. The DNA for the CDR3 is TGCAGTGCTAGTATAGGAGGAGACTATGGCTACACCTTC.

V gene TRBV5-6 combines with J gene TRBJ2-3, with 9 bases aligning to TRBD2. The CDR3 has 15 amino acids. Germline V lookup: CDR1 SGHDT, CDR2 YYEEEE. Trimming at V came to 3 bases and at J to 8 bases, leaving 10 bases not matched to a gene. The CDR3 spells CASSSRGGLVATQYF. CDR3 in DNA: TGTGCCAGCAGCTCGCGGGGGGGCCTTGTTGCTACGCAGTATTTT.

This clonotype came up a few times. V is TRBV15 and J is TRBJ1-5; no clear D. CDR3 length: 12 residues. CDR1 is LNHNV, CDR2 YYDKDF, per germline (reference sequence). V was cut by 3 bases and J by 6 bases, with 6 bases left in between. The CDR3 loop is CATSSWGQPQHF. The DNA of the CDR3 is TGTGCCACCAGCAGTTGGGGTCAGCCCCAGCATTTT.

This clonotype was recorded only once. The chain joins TRBV6-1 to TRBJ2-3; tentative D call: TRBD2 (6 bases). V lost 7 bases, J lost 6 bases, and 20 bases lay in between. This CDR3 is built from 15 residues. Germline CDR1 reads MNHNS; CDR2 reads SASEGT. As DNA, the CDR3 is TGTGCCAGCAACCCGGGACTCTCCAGGGCGGATACGCAGTATTTT. The encoded protein is CASNPGLSRADTQYF.

The V gene is TRBV23-1, the J gene TRBJ2-1; weak D call: TRBD1 (6 bases). TRBV23-1 is known as an ORF, though its function is uncertain. V was cut by 3 bases and J by 1 base, with 7 bases left in between. This CDR3 contains 14 residues. CDR3 sequence reads: CASSQQGSYNEQFF. The CDR3 DNA is TGCGCCAGCAGTCAGCAGGGGTCCTACAATGAGCAGTTCTTC.

This clonotype was seen a few times. The V call is TRBV7-2, the J call TRBJ1-3; D unclear. The V gene's germline CDR1 is SGHTA and CDR2 FQGNSA. The V gene lost 6 bases and the J gene lost 6 bases, with 6 bases spanning the gap. The CDR3 loop spans 11 amino acids. The CDR3 sequence: CASSGLNTIYF. DNA for the CDR3: TGTGCCAGCAGTGGACTAAACACCATATATTTT.

This clonotype occurred a few times. V usage is TRBV5-1 and J usage is TRBJ2-3; D is uncertain. With 0 bases removed from V and 2 bases from J, the gap between germline ends came to 7 bases. CDR3 length: 14 residues. CDR1 is SGHRS, CDR2 YFSETQ, per germline. CDR3 sequence reads: CASSLDGVTDTQYF. CDR3 DNA sequence: TGCGCCAGCAGCTTGGATGGGGTCACAGATACGCAGTATTTT.

There are a few counts of this clonotype. This chain links TRBV7-9 with TRBJ2-7, with unresolved D. Between the trimmed V and J ends, which lost 4 bases and 5 bases, there was a span of 15 bases. The CDR3 has 14 amino acids. CDR1 and CDR2 from the germline V gene are SEHNR and FQNEAQ (reference sequence). CDR3 bases: TGTGCCAGCAGCTCCCCCCCCGCAGACGACGAGCAGTACGTC. Translated: CASSSPPADDEQYV.

This clonotype was picked up a small number of times. As DNA, the CDR3 is TGTGCCGCCTCGGGACTAGCGGGGATCACCGGGGAGCTGTTTTTT. Translating gives CAASGLAGITGELFF. This sequence joins TRBV6-1 and TRBJ2-2, with 13 nucleotides matching TRBD2. The CDR3 is made up of 15 amino acids. With V trimmed by 11 bases and J by 4 bases, 7 bases remained unmatched. Germline CDR1 MNHNS, CDR2 SASEGT.

The V gene is TRBV12-3 or TRBV12-4, the J gene TRBJ1-1, with D unresolved. The CDR3 is made up of 12 amino acids. Trimming pared 7 bases from V and 1 base from J, leaving 7 bases between. For the CDR3, the DNA is TGTGCCAGCACCATTCGGAACACTGAAGCTTTCTTT. It yields the protein CASTIRNTEAFF.

This clonotype was found a few times. The CDR3 is CASGLRLNTGELFF. DNA for the CDR3: TGTGCCAGCGGTTTGCGCCTAAACACCGGGGAGCTGTTTTTT. The chain recombines TRBV7-8 with TRBJ2-2, with D hard to call. V was cut by 8 bases and J by 2 bases, with 12 bases left in between. The germline V gene encodes CDR1 SGHVS and CDR2 FQNEAQ. This CDR3 is 14 amino acids long. The full variable domain, its missing parts supplied by reference TRBV7-8 and TRBJ2-2, is GAGVSQSPRYKVAKRGQDVALRCDPISGHVSLFWYQQALGQGPEFLTYFQNEAQLDKSGLPSDRFFAERPEGSVSTLKIQRTQQEDSAVYLCASGLRLNTGELFFGEGSRLTVL.

The table lists this clonotype with many counts. This sequence joins TRBV20-1 and TRBJ1-2; TRBD1 agrees at 10 bases. With 6 bases clipped from V and 2 bases from J, the junction kept 3 bases outside the gene matches. CDR3 length: 13 amino acids. The germline gives CDR1 DFQATT, CDR2 SNEGSKA (reference sequence). As DNA, the CDR3 is TGCAGTGCACGGGGACAGGGGAACTATGGCTACACCTTC. Amino acid sequence: CSARGQGNYGYTF.

CDR3 coding DNA: TGTGCCCACACTAGCGGGGGGTACGAGCAGTACTTC. It specifies CAHTSGGYEQYF. The rearrangement links TRBV30 to TRBJ2-7; TRBD2 aligns across 12 bases. J gave up 4 bases and V 8 bases, and 3 bases lay outside the gene matches. The germline V gene has CDR1 GTSNPN and CDR2 SVGIG (reference sequence). The CDR3 covers 12 residues.

This clonotype has just a few counts. This chain uses TRBV4-1 with TRBJ2-1; D unresolved. CDR3 length equals 14 residues. Germline V gene lookup returns CDR1 MGHRA and CDR2 YSYEKL. V lost 0 bases and J 0 bases, leaving 3 bases between the germline ends. The CDR3 sequence is CASSQEGSYNEQFF. The CDR3 nucleotides are TGCGCCAGCAGCCAAGAGGGCTCCTACAATGAGCAGTTCTTC.

This clonotype came up a few times. The chain uses TRBV6-5 and TRBJ2-4; possible D gene TRBD1, 7 bases. The CDR3 has 15 amino acids. V was trimmed by 4 bases and J by 1 base, leaving 11 bases between them. Germline CDR1 reads MNHEY; CDR2 reads SVGAGI. CDR3 in amino acids: CASSFRGAAKNIQYF. CDR3 bases: TGTGCCAGCAGTTTCAGGGGGGCGGCCAAAAACATTCAGTACTTC.